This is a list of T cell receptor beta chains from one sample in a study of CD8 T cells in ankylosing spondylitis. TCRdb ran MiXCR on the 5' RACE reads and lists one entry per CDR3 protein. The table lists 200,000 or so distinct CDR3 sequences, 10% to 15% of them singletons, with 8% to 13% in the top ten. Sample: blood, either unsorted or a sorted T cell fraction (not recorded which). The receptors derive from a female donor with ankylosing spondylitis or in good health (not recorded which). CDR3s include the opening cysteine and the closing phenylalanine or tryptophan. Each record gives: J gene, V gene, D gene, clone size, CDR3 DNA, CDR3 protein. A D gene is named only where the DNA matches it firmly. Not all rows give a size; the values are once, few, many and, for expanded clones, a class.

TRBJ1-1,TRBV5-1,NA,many,TGCGCCAGCAGCCCCGGGACAACGAACACTGAAGCTTTCTTT,CASSPGTTNTEAFF
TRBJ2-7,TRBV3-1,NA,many,TGTGCCAGCAGCCAAGTAGCAGCCCACGAGCAGTACTTC,CASSQVAAHEQYF
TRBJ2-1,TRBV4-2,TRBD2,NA,TGTGCCAGCAGCCAAGATATACCGGGAGGGGGTAGGAATGAGCAGTTCTTC,CASSQDIPGGGRNEQFF
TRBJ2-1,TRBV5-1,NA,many,TGCGCCAGCAGCTTAGAAGGGGCGGTCAATGAGCAGTTCTTC,CASSLEGAVNEQFF
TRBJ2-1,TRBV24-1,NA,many,TGTGCCACCAGTAGGGACAATGAGCAGTTCTTC,CATSRDNEQFF
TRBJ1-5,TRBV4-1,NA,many,TGCGCCAGCAGCCAAGGAGGTCTTCAGCCCCAGCATTTT,CASSQGGLQPQHF
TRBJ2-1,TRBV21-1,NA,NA,TGTGCCAGCAGCCCTTACGACAGGGGGCCCTACAATGAGCAGTTCTTC,CASSPYDRGPYNEQFF
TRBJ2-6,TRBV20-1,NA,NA,TGCAGTGCTAGATCCCCTGGGGGGGCCAACGTCCTGACTTTC,CSARSPGGANVLTF
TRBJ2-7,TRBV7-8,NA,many,TGTGCCAGCAGCTCTAGCGCCCGACCCTGGGACGAGCAGTACTTC,CASSSSARPWDEQYF
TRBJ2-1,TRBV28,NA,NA,TGTGCCAGCACCATGGGGGGGGCCGGGGGATTCTACAATGAGCAGTTCTTC,CASTMGGAGGFYNEQFF
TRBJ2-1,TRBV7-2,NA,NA,TGTGCCAGCAGCCTGCGGTACGGGGGTGGGGATGAGCAGTTCTTC,CASSLRYGGGDEQFF
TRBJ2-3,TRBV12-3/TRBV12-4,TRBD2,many,TGTGCCAGCAGTCACCACGGGACTAGCGGGATGGGAGATACGCAGTATTTT,CASSHHGTSGMGDTQYF
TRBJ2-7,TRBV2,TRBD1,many,TGTGCCAGCAGATCGGACAGGAGCTCCTACGAGCAGTACTTC,CASRSDRSSYEQYF
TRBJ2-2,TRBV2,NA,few,TGTGCCAGCAGTGAAAGAGGGTCATACACCGGGGAGCTGTTTTTT,CASSERGSYTGELFF
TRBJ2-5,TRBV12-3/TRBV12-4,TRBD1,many,TGTGCCAGCAGTTTCAGGACAGGGGGAGAGACCCAGTACTTC,CASSFRTGGETQYF
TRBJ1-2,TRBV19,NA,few,TGTGCCAGTAGTATGACTTTTGGCTTGTACACCTTC,CASSMTFGLYTF
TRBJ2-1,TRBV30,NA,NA,TGTGCCTGGAGTGAGCTGGTCCCCGAGGGTGAGCAGTTCTTC,CAWSELVPEGEQFF
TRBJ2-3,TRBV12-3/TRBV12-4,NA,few,TGTGCCAGCACCCCAACGGGGGGCAGGGGAGTTTTGCAGTATTTT,CASTPTGGRGVLQYF
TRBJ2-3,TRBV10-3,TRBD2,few,TGTGCCATCAGCGGGAGGCAGGCAGATACGCAGTATTTT,CAISGRQADTQYF
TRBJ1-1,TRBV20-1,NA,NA,TGCAGTGCTAGACCCCCCGACGAGATAATGAACACTGAAGCTTTCTTT,CSARPPDEIMNTEAFF
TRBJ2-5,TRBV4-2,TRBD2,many,TGTGCCAGCAGTACCTCACTAGCGGGAGGGCCGGAGACCCAGTACTTC,CASSTSLAGGPETQYF
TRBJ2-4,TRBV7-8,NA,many,TGTGCCAGCAGCTTAGTCTCCAGAAGGGACATTCAGTACTTC,CASSLVSRRDIQYF
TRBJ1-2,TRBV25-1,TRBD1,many,TGTGCCAGCAGTGGTCCCTACAGGGGGATAAACTATGGCTACACCTTC,CASSGPYRGINYGYTF
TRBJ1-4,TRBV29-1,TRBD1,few,TGCAGCGTTGATTGCCGGGACAGCCAATCCCCAACTAATGAAAAACTGTTTTTT,CSVDCRDSQSPTNEKLFF
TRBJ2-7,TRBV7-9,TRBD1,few,TGTGCCAGCAGCTTAGGGGCCACCGGGACAGGGTACTACGAGCAGTACTTC,CASSLGATGTGYYEQYF
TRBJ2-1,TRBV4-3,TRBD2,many,TGCGCCAGCAGCCAAGATCTAGCGGGAGTATGGAGTGAGCAGTTCTTC,CASSQDLAGVWSEQFF
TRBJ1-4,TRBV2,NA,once,TGTGCCTTCAGTTTCAGTCGGCCAGGCGGGGGAGTGGAAGAAAAACTGTTTTTT,CAFSFSRPGGGVEEKLFF
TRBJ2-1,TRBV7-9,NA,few,TGTGCCAGCAGCTTGCACGGGACCAATGAGCAGTTCTTC,CASSLHGTNEQFF
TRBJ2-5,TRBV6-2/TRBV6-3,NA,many,TGTGCCAGCAGTTTGTCGGAGACGGAGACCCAGTACTTC,CASSLSETETQYF
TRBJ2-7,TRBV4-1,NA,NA,TGCGCCAGCAGCCAATCAGACTCCATTTCCTACGAGCAGTACTTC,CASSQSDSISYEQYF
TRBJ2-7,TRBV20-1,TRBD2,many,TGCAGTGCTAGTGGACTAGGTACGAGGTACGAGCAGTACTTC,CSASGLGTRYEQYF
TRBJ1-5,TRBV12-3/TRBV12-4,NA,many,TGTGCCAGCAGTTTTCTGGGAGGATTTGGTAGCAATCAGCCCCAGCATTTT,CASSFLGGFGSNQPQHF
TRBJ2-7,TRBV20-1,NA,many,TGCAGTGCCTCGACGGGCGCCGTGTGGGAGCAGTACTTC,CSASTGAVWEQYF
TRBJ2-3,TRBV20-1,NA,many,TGCAGTGCTAGAGATCGAGTTAGCACAGATACGCAGTATTTT,CSARDRVSTDTQYF
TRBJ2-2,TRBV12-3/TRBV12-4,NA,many,TGTGCCAGCACTGGGACTGGGATGACCGGGGAGCTGTTTTTT,CASTGTGMTGELFF
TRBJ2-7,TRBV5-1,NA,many,TGCGCCAGCAGCTTCCAGACTTCCTCCTACGAGCAGTACTTC,CASSFQTSSYEQYF
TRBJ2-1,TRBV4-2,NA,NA,TGTGCCAGCAGCCAAGACCGGACAGAGCACTTCTTC,CASSQDRTEHFF
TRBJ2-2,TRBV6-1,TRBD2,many,TGTGCCAGCAGGGCCTCCAGCGGGATCCTCACCGGGGAGCTGTTTTTT,CASRASSGILTGELFF
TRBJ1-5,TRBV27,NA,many,TGTGCCAGCAGTTCTCGTGACAGCGGATATCAGCCCCAGCATTTT,CASSSRDSGYQPQHF
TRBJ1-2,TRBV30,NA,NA,TGTGCCTGGAAGCGGTCAGGGTTCAACTATGGCTACACCTTC,CAWKRSGFNYGYTF